This T cell receptor (beta chain) was identified during a study of shared clonotypes between healthy human individuals. For the study at large: Per donor, CD8 memory used one plate, CD8 naive used two, CD4 memory used three and CD4 naive used three. General study points: Rarefaction revealed incomplete sorted-subset sequencing despite large depth.

Germline V gives CDR1 SEHNR, CDR2 FQNEAQ (reference sequence). The CDR3 extends over 15 amino acids. Trimming shortened V by 0 bases and J by 4 bases, and 13 bases separated the two germline ends. Using immunoSEQ multiplex PCR, the repertoire was profiled, and TCRdb retains in-frame clones only, with some absent. The profile shows millions of clones, 85% to 95% of them singletons. With regard to this clone: Antigen specificity is unknown.

The sequenced sample consisted of naive CD4+ T cells sorted from blood. This sample's subset: CD45RA+ positively selected. The chain recombines TRBV7-9 with TRBJ2-7, with D perhaps matching TRBD2 (6 bases). This receptor was taken from a man aged 18 to 29 in good health. CDR3 protein: CASSLAGGKSYEQYF. The CDR3 DNA follows: TGTGCCAGCAGCTTAGCCGGGGGAAAGAGTTACGAGCAGTACTTC.